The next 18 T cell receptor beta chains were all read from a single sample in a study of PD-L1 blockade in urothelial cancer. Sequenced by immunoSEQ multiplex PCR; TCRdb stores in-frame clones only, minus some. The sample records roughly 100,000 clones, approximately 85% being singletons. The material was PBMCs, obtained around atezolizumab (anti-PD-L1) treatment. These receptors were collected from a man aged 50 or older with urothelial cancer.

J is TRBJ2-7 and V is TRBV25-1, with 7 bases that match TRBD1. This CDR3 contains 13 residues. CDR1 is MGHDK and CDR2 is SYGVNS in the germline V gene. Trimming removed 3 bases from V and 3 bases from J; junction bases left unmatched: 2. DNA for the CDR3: TGTGCCAGCAGTGAGGGACAGAGCTACGAGCAGTACTTC. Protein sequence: CASSEGQSYEQYF.

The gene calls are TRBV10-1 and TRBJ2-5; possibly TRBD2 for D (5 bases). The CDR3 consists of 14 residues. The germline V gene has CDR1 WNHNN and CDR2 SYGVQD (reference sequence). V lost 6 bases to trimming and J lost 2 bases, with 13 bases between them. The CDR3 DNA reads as TGCGCCAGCAGCGAGGGAGCGGCTCAAGAGACCCAGTACTTC. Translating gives CASSEGAAQETQYF.

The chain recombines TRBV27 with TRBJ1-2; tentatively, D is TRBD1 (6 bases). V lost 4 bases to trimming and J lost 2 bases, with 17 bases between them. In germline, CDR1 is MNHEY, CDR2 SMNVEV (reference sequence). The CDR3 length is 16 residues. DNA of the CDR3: TGTGCCAGCAGTTACCGTCTCAGGGGCTCAAACTATGGCTACACCTTC. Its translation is CASSYRLRGSNYGYTF.

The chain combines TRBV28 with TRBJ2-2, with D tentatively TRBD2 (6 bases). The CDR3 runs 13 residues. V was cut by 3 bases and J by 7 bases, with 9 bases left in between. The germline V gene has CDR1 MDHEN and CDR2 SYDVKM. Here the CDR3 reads CASSFIGSGELFF. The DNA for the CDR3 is TGTGCCAGCAGTTTTATCGGGAGCGGGGAGCTGTTTTTT.

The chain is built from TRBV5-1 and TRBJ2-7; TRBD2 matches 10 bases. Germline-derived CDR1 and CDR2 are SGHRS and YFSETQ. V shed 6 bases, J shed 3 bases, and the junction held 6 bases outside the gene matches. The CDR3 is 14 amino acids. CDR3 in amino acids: CASKSKREGYEQYF. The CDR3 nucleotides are TGCGCCAGCAAATCAAAGCGGGAGGGCTACGAGCAGTACTTC.

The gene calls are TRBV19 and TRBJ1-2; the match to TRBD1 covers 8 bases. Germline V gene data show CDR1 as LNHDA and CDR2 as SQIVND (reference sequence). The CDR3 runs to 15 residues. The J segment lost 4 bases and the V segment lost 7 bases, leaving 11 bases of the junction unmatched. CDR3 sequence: CASNSQGAASYGYTF. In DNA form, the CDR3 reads TGTGCCAGTAATTCCCAGGGGGCGGCTTCCTATGGCTACACCTTC.

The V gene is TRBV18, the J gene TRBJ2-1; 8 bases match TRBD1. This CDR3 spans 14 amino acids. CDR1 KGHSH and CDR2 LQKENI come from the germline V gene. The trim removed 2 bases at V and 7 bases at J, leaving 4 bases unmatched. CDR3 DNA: TGTGCCAGCTCACCAAGGACAGGGATTAATGAGCAGTTCTTC. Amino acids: CASSPRTGINEQFF.

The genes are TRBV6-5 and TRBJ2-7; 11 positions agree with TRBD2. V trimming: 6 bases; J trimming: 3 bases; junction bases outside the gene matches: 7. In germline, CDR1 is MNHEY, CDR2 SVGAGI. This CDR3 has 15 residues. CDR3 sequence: CASSHGLAGYYEQYF. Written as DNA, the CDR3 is TGTGCCAGCAGCCACGGACTAGCGGGTTACTACGAGCAGTACTTC.

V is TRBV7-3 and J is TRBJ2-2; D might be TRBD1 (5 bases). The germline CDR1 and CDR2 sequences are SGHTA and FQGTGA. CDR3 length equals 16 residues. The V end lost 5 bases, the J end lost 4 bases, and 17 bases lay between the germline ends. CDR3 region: CASSGQGNVGTGELFF. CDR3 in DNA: TGTGCCAGCAGCGGCCAGGGCAATGTGGGCACCGGGGAGCTGTTTTTT.

CDR3 loop: CASSLSPGETQYF. Written as DNA, the CDR3 is TGTGCCAGCAGCTTATCACCCGGGGAGACCCAGTACTTC. The chain combines TRBV7-3 with TRBJ2-5; no reliable D call. This CDR3 spans 13 amino acids. Germline CDR1 is SGHTA and CDR2 is FQGTGA. V was clipped by 2 bases and J by 5 bases, with 9 bases between them. Based on the CDR3 plus reference TRBV7-3 and TRBJ2-5, the full variable domain is GAGVSQTPSNKVTEKGKYVELRCDPISGHTALYWYRQSLGQGPEFLIYFQGTGAADDSGLPNDRFFAVRPEGSVSTLKIQRTERGDSAVYLCASSLSPGETQYFGPGTRLLVL.

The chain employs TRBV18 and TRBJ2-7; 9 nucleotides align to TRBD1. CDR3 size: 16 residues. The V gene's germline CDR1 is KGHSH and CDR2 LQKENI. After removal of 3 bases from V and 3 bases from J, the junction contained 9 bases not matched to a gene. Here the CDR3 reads CASSPPQGARNYEQYF. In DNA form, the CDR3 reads TGTGCCAGCTCACCGCCACAGGGGGCAAGGAACTACGAGCAGTACTTC.

The CDR3 reads CASSLIGMNTEAFF. The CDR3 nucleotides read TGTGCCAGCAGCTTGATCGGTATGAACACTGAAGCTTTCTTT. The chain uses TRBV7-2 and TRBJ1-1; D not resolved. The CDR3 totals 14 residues. Germline CDR1 is SGHTA and CDR2 is FQGNSA. Deletions cut 3 bases from V and 0 bases from J, with 8 bases between.

The CDR3 DNA reads as TGTGCCAGTAGTATAGTGACTAGCGGGTGGGGACGCGCCGGGGAGCTGTTTTTT. It yields the protein CASSIVTSGWGRAGELFF. The gene calls are TRBV19 and TRBJ2-2, with 10 positions matching TRBD2. This CDR3 spans 18 amino acids. V dropped 1 base and J dropped 6; count of bases not matched to a gene: 11. Looked up from germline, CDR1 is LNHDA and CDR2 is SQIVND (reference sequence).

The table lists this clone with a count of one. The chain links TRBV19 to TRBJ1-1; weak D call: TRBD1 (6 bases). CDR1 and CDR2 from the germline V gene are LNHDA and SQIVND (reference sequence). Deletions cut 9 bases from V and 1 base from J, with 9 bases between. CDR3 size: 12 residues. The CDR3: CASKDRNTEAFF. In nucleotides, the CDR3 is TGTGCCAGCAAGGACAGGAACACTGAAGCTTTCTTT.

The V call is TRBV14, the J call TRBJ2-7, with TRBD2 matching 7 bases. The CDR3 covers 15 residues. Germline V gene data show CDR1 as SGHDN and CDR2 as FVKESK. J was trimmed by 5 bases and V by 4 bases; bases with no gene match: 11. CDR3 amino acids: CASSRRDYLRHEQYF. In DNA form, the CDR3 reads TGTGCCAGCAGCCGCCGGGACTACCTCCGACACGAGCAGTACTTC.

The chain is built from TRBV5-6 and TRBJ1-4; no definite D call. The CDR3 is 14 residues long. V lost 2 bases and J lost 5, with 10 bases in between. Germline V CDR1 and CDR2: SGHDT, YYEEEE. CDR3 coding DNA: TGTGCCAGCAGCTTTGGCGGAGGGAATGAAAAACTGTTTTTT. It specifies CASSFGGGNEKLFF.

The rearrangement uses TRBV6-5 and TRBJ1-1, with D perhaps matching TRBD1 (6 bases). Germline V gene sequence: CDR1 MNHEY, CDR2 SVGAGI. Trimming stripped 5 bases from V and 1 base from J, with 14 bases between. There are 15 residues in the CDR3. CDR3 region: CASSRQQGRNTEAFF. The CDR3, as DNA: TGTGCCAGCAGTCGTCAACAGGGCCGGAACACTGAAGCTTTCTTT.

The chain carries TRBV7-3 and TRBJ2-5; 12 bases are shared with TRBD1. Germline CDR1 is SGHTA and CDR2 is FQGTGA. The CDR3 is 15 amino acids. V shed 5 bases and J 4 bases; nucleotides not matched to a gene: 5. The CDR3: CASSEGQGAGETQYF. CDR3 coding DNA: TGTGCCAGCAGCGAGGGACAGGGGGCGGGAGAGACCCAGTACTTC.